These 28 T cell receptor gamma chains were sequenced from one sample in a study of gamma delta lymphoproliferative disorders and STAT genes. With CATT, TCRdb re-called clones from the multiplex PCR reads. This table holds about 1,800 gamma-chain clones, about a fifth found once. Genomic DNA from isolated PBMCs served as the sequencing template. The sample consisted of blood. Receptors originate from a human donor in good health.

The chain combines TRGV2 with TRGJ1 or TRGJ2. No J gene was available from TCRdb, and it was assigned here by a germline match of the DNA. The CDR3 runs to 15 residues. Germline V CDR1 and CDR2: EGSNGY, YDSYNSKV. The J segment lost 7 bases and the V segment lost 0 bases, leaving 12 bases of the junction unmatched. The chain's CDR3 is CATWDGPKRRYKKLF. The CDR3 bases are TGTGCCACCTGGGACGGGCCAAAACGCCGGTATAAGAAACTCTTT.

This clone is large (0.1 to 1%) within its sample. The rearrangement joins TRGV3 to TRGJ1 or TRGJ2. Matching the DNA to germline supplied the J gene, which TCRdb does not give. Trimming took 5 bases from V and 1 from J; bases not matched to a gene: 8. This CDR3 contains 14 residues. The germline V gene encodes CDR1 VTNTFY and CDR2 YDVSTARD (reference sequence). Here the CDR3 reads CATWGLLNYYKKLF. CDR3 bases: TGTGCCACCTGGGGCCTCCTAAATTATTATAAGAAACTCTTT.

This clone is labeled as large (0.1 to 1%). The chain carries TRGV8 and TRGJ1 or TRGJ2. The J gene is absent in TCRdb and was assigned here via DNA matching to germline. The CDR3 contains 12 residues. Per the germline V gene, CDR1 is VENAVY and CDR2 is YDSYNSRV. V shed 1 base, J shed 12 bases, and the junction held 9 bases outside the gene matches. CDR3 region: CATWDSPGRKLF. The DNA of the CDR3 is TGTGCCACCTGGGATAGTCCGGGGAGGAAACTCTTT.

A word on this clone: A far larger clone is one nucleotide away, so this likely arose from a read error. Other DNA sequences in the same sample also yield this CDR3. The V gene is given as TRGV10, and no J gene call is available. TRGV10 is filed as an ORF, its function uncertain. The CDR3 totals 12 residues. The DNA of the CDR3 is TGTGCTGGGTACCTGGCTGGTTGGTTCAAGATATTC. Encoded protein: CAGYLAGWFKIF.

This clone is deemed large. The sample has other DNA sequences that encode this CDR3 too. V usage is TRGV8 and J usage is TRGJP2. The J gene was missing in TCRdb and was found by matching the end of the DNA to germline. From germline, CDR1 is VENAVY and CDR2 YDSYNSRV. J was trimmed by 11 bases and V by 4 bases; bases with no gene match: 4. This CDR3 region has 11 residues. CDR3 nucleotide sequence: TGTGCCACCTGGGAAAACTGGATCAAGACGTTT. Protein: CATWENWIKTF.

Judged by abundance, this clone is medium-sized. This sequence joins TRGV9 and TRGJ1 or TRGJ2. The J gene comes from matching the DNA to germline here; TCRdb lacks it. CDR1 GITISATS and CDR2 ISYDGTV come from the germline V gene (reference sequence). The CDR3 has 9 amino acids. J was trimmed by 13 bases and V by 0 bases; bases with no gene match: 0. CDR3 residues: CALWEVKLF. CDR3 DNA sequence: TGTGCCTTGTGGGAGGTGAAACTCTTT.

This clone is classed as medium-sized. This chain connects TRGV4 to TRGJ1 or TRGJ2. The J gene, missing from TCRdb, was assigned here through DNA to germline matching. V lost 4 bases and J lost 8; bases outside the gene matches: 2. This CDR3 region has 10 residues. Germline V gives CDR1 EGSTGY, CDR2 YDSYTSSV. The CDR3 bases are TGTGCCACCTGGGACCATAAGAAACTCTTT. Protein product: CATWDHKKLF.

This clone was detected ten times or more. The rearrangement joins TRGV4 to TRGJP1. No J gene was available from TCRdb, and it was assigned here by a germline match of the DNA. The V segment lost 12 bases and the J segment 5 bases; nucleotides outside the gene matches: 9. Germline V gene lookup returns CDR1 EGSTGY and CDR2 YDSYTSSV. This CDR3 region has 12 residues. CDR3 nucleotides: TGTGCCCCGCGATCTACTGGTTGGTTCAAGATATTT. Protein product: CAPRSTGWFKIF.

As for this clone: TCRdb shows a much larger clone's protein in place of this DNA's translation, and the two differ at residue 16, likely through a read error; the protein shown is translated from the DNA. The V call is TRGV10, the J call TRGJP1. No J gene was available from TCRdb, and it was assigned here by a germline match of the DNA. TRGV10 is treated as an ORF (open reading frame) with a function not yet certain. This CDR3 has 19 amino acids. CDR3 residues: CAAWDSQWGKNTTGWIKIF. In nucleotides, the CDR3 is TGTGCTGCGTGGGATTCCCAATGGGGAAAAAATACCACTGGTTGGATCAAGATATTT.

This rearrangement joins TRGV8 to TRGJ1 or TRGJ2. TCRdb lists no J gene, so it was determined here by aligning the DNA to germline. V lost 6 bases to trimming and J lost 0 bases; unmatched junction nucleotides: 17. Germline CDR1 is VENAVY and CDR2 is YDSYNSRV. This CDR3 has 17 residues. The CDR3, as DNA: TGTGCCACCTGGTGTCTGAAATCCCCCCTGAATTATTATAAGAAACTCTTT. Protein: CATWCLKSPLNYYKKLF.

As for this clone: Given a far larger clone just one base away, this is likely a sequencing read error. Distinct nucleotide sequences in the sample also encode this CDR3. TRGV10 is the V gene, and the J gene was not called. TRGV10 is an ORF; its function is uncertain. This CDR3 is 13 amino acids long. CDR3 in amino acids: CAAWDFPCWFKIF. The CDR3 DNA reads TGTGCTGCGTGGGATTTCCCTTGTTGGTTCAAGATATTC.

The chain has TRGV4 and TRGJP1. Here the J gene came from matching the DNA to germline, since TCRdb omits it. V was clipped by 0 bases and J by 4 bases; unmatched bases: 5. This CDR3 is built from 15 residues. In germline, CDR1 is EGSTGY, CDR2 YDSYTSSV. The CDR3 coding sequence is TGTGCCACCTGGGATGGGCCCCACACTGGTTGGTTCAAGATATTT. As protein: CATWDGPHTGWFKIF.

In regard to this clone: No DNA is shown, since the ends of the CDR3 on it are uncertain; the CDR3 is the one TCRdb lists. The V gene call is TRGV4, and the J gene call is absent. The germline gives CDR1 EGSTGY, CDR2 YDSYTSSV. The CDR3 totals 16 residues, both ends included. This CDR3 is CATWPRGNSLAVEQHF.

The gene calls are TRGV11 and TRGJP1. The J gene is not listed in TCRdb, so it was assigned here from a DNA match to germline. TRGV11 is an ORF, and what it does is uncertain. V lost 0 bases to trimming and J lost 13 bases; unmatched junction nucleotides: 5. The CDR3 runs 13 residues. CDR3 in DNA: TGTGCCTGCTGGATTAGGCACTGGTTGTTCAAGATATTT. It specifies CACWIRHWLFKIF.

This clone is labeled medium-sized. The rearrangement uses TRGV2 and TRGJ1 or TRGJ2. The J gene, absent from TCRdb, was called here by matching the DNA to germline. This CDR3 spans 14 amino acids. The V and J ends lost 0 bases and 5 bases, in that order; junction bases with no gene match: 7. Germline CDR1 reads EGSNGY; CDR2 reads YDSYNSKV. The CDR3 DNA reads TGTGCCACCTGGGACGGGCCTTCAGATTATAAGAAACTCTTT. Translated: CATWDGPSDYKKLF.

The rearrangement joins TRGV10 to TRGJ1 or TRGJ2. No J gene was available from TCRdb, and it was assigned here by a germline match of the DNA. TRGV10 is given ORF status, its function remaining uncertain. J gave up 7 bases and V 8 bases, and 12 bases lay outside the gene matches. The CDR3 covers 13 residues. CDR3 loop: CAAWLHPPYKKLF. The CDR3 DNA follows: TGTGCTGCGTGGCTACACCCCCCCTATAAGAAACTCTTT.

This clone turned up a few times. The mismatch at residue 3 between this DNA's translation and the TCRdb protein of a much larger clone likely reflects a read error; the protein shown is translated from the DNA. This sequence joins TRGV10 and TRGJP1. TCRdb offers no J gene call, so here the DNA was matched to germline to obtain one. TRGV10 has ORF status, its function being uncertain. The CDR3 is made up of 14 amino acids. CDR3: CATWEDTTGWFKIF. CDR3 bases: TGTGCTACGTGGGAGGATACCACTGGTTGGTTCAAGATATTT.

A word on this clone: This likely reflects a read error, since a far larger clone is one base away. The DNA is left out, because the CDR3 cannot be placed on it with certainty; the CDR3 is given as TCRdb lists it. The J gene was not called, though the V gene is TRGV11. TRGV11 is labeled an ORF, and its function is uncertain. The CDR3 is 16 residues long, ends included. This CDR3 is CTTVPAGLGTYYKKLF.

Only one count was recorded for this clone. It is unclear where the CDR3 begins or ends on the DNA, so no DNA is shown, and the CDR3 is as TCRdb lists it. V gene assignment gives TRGV3, but the J gene was left uncalled. In germline, CDR1 is VTNTFY, CDR2 YDVSTARD (reference sequence). The CDR3 is 20 amino acids long, termini counted. The CDR3 sequence is CATWDRPYEIRNSLAVEQHF.

In regard to this clone: TCRdb's protein, taken from a much larger clone, differs from this DNA's translation at residue 10, likely owing to a read error; the protein displayed comes from the DNA. V is TRGV2 and J is TRGJ1 or TRGJ2. Here the J gene came from matching the DNA to germline, since TCRdb omits it. Germline lookup yields CDR1 EGSNGY and CDR2 YDSYNSKV. This CDR3 contains 17 residues. The V gene end was trimmed by 0 bases and the J gene end by 2 bases; junction bases not matched to a gene: 13. As DNA, the CDR3 is TGTGCCACCTGGGACGGGCAAACCCACCCGCATTATTATAAGAAACTCTTT. Translated, it gives CATWDGQTHPHYYKKLF.

This clone is termed large. Other nucleotide sequences from this sample produce the same CDR3. The chain employs TRGV10 and TRGJ1 or TRGJ2. TCRdb lists no J gene, so it was determined here by aligning the DNA to germline. TRGV10 carries the ORF label, with uncertain function. The CDR3 has 14 amino acids. With 8 bases clipped from V and 3 bases from J, the junction kept 11 bases outside the gene matches. CDR3 region: CAAWDRFCYYKKLF. CDR3 bases: TGTGCTGCGTGGGACCGCTTCTGTTATTATAAGAAACTCTTT.

This chain uses TRGV9 with TRGJP. The J gene comes from matching the DNA to germline here; TCRdb lacks it. Germline V lookup: CDR1 GITISATS, CDR2 ISYDGTV (reference sequence). The J segment lost 6 bases and the V segment lost 0 bases, leaving 5 bases of the junction unmatched. The CDR3 spans 17 residues. The CDR3 sequence is CALWEVQGELGKKIKVF. Written as DNA, the CDR3 is TGTGCCTTGTGGGAGGTGCAGGGAGAGTTGGGCAAAAAAATCAAGGTATTT.

Comments on this clone: Because the CDR3's place on the DNA is in doubt, the DNA is left out and the CDR3 is given as listed by TCRdb. The V gene was identified as TRGV11, while no J gene was called. TRGV11 is annotated as an ORF whose role is uncertain. Inclusive of both ends, the CDR3 amounts to 18 amino acids. CDR3 sequence reads: CTTVPAGLGTLNYYKKLF.

Turning to this clone: The mismatch at residue 4 between this DNA's translation and the TCRdb protein of a much larger clone likely reflects a read error; the protein shown is translated from the DNA. The chain has TRGV10 and TRGJ1 or TRGJ2. Germline matching of the DNA provided the J gene here, since TCRdb leaves it blank. Being an ORF, TRGV10 has a function that is uncertain. The CDR3 has 10 amino acids. The V segment lost 10 bases and the J segment 11 bases; nucleotides outside the gene matches: 9. Here the CDR3 DNA reads TGTGCTGCGTTGGATGGGGAGAAACTCTTT. It specifies CAALDGEKLF.

In its sample, this clone ranks as medium-sized (0.01 to 0.1%). This chain joins TRGV3 and TRGJ1 or TRGJ2. The J gene is absent in TCRdb and was assigned here via DNA matching to germline. Germline V lookup: CDR1 VTNTFY, CDR2 YDVSTARD (reference sequence). The CDR3 runs to 12 residues. Trimming cost V 4 bases and J 3 bases; bases outside gene matches: 3. The CDR3 sequence is CATWEGYYKKLF. DNA for the CDR3: TGTGCCACCTGGGAGGGTTATTATAAGAAACTCTTT.

The table lists this clone with a few counts. This DNA's translation differs at residue 4 from TCRdb's protein, which comes from a much larger clone; a read error is likely, and the protein shown is translated from the DNA. This rearrangement joins TRGV4 to TRGJP1. Germline matching of the DNA provided the J gene here, since TCRdb leaves it blank. Germline V gene sequence: CDR1 EGSTGY, CDR2 YDSYTSSV. The CDR3 has 15 amino acids. Here the CDR3 DNA reads TGTGCCACCGGGGATGGGGGGGGGGCGGTATGGTTCAAGATATTT. Protein sequence: CATGDGGGAVWFKIF.

This clone was detected only a few times. The DNA is omitted, as the CDR3 cannot be located on it reliably, and the CDR3 follows TCRdb's listing. Other nucleotide sequences in the sample specify the same CDR3. V gene assignment gives TRGV2, but the J gene was left uncalled. The CDR3 comprises 25 residues, both ends counted. The germline gives CDR1 EGSNGY, CDR2 YDSYNSKV. The CDR3 is CATWDGPQGGCPLIIRNSLAVEQHF.

For this clone: A read error may produce the germline difference seen at one junction end. The CDR3 here is CAGWCYYKKLF. The CDR3 DNA reads TGCGCGGGATGGTGTTATTATAAGAAACTCTTT. The chain couples TRGV10 to TRGJ1 or TRGJ2. TCRdb carries no J gene annotation; the J gene was assigned here by matching the DNA with germline. TRGV10 has ORF status, its function being uncertain. The CDR3 length is 11 residues.